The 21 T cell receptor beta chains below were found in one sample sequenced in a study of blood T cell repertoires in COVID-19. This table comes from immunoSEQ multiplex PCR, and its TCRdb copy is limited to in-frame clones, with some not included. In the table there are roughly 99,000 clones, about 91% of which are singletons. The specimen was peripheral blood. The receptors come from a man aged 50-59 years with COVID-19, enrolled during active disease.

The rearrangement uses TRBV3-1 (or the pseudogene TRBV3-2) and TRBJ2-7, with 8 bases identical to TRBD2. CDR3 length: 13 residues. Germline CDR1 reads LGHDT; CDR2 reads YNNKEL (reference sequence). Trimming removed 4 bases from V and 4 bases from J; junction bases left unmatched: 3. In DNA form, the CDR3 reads TGTGCCAGCAGCCCGGGGGGGCCGTACGAGCAGTACTTC. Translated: CASSPGGPYEQYF.

The CDR3 coding sequence is TGTGCCAGCAGTTCCACTCGCATTGGCACTGAAGCTTTCTTT. Translation gives CASSSTRIGTEAFF. The chain uses TRBV6-5 and TRBJ1-1; the D is unclear. CDR3 length: 14 amino acids. Germline-derived CDR1 and CDR2 are MNHEY and SVGAGI. Trimming stripped 4 bases from V and 4 bases from J, with 13 bases between.

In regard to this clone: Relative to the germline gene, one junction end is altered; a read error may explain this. CDR3 sequence (DNA): TGTGCCACCAGCGGAGATTCTAGAGGAGACACTGAAGCTTTCTTT. This codes for CATSGDSRGDTEAFF. V usage is TRBV15 and J usage is TRBJ1-1; D gene ambiguous. Germline CDR1 LNHNV, CDR2 YYDKDF (reference sequence). The CDR3 runs to 15 residues.

The CDR3: CASSYSRETQYF. CDR3 nucleotides: TGTGCCAGCAGTTACTCCCGAGAGACCCAGTACTTC. The V and J genes are TRBV6-2 or TRBV6-3 and TRBJ2-5, with D uncertain. The CDR3 is 12 amino acids. Germline V gene lookup returns CDR1 MNHEY and CDR2 SVGEGT. Between the trimmed V and J ends, which lost 0 bases and 4 bases, there was a span of 3 bases.

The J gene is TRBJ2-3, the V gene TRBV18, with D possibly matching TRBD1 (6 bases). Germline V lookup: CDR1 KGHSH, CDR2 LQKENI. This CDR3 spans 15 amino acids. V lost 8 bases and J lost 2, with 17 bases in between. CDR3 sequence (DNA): TGTGCCAGCGCACAGACAGGAGCCTCCACAGATACGCAGTATTTT. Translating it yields CASAQTGASTDTQYF. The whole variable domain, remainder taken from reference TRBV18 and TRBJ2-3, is NAGVMQNPRHLVRRRGQEARLRCSPMKGHSHVYWYRQLPEEGLKFMVYLQKENIIDESGMPKERFSAEFPKEGPSILRIQQVVRGDSAAYFCASAQTGASTDTQYFGPGTRLTVL.

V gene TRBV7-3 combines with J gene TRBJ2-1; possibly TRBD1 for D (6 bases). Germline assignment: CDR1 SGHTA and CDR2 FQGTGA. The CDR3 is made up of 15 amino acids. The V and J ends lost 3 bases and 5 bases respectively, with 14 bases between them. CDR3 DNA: TGTGCCAGCAGCTTCCGGGACACACCACACAATGAGCAGTTCTTC. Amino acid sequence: CASSFRDTPHNEQFF.

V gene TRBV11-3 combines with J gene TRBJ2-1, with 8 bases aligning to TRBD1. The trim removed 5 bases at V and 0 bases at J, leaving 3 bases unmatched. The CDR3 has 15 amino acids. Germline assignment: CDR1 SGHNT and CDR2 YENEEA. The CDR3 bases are TGTGCCAGCAGCCCGGACAGGGCCTCCTACAATGAGCAGTTCTTC. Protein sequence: CASSPDRASYNEQFF.

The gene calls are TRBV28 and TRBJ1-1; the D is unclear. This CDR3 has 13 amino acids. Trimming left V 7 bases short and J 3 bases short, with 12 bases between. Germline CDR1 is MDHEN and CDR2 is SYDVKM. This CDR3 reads CASITGGDTEAFF. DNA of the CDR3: TGTGCCAGCATCACCGGAGGCGACACTGAAGCTTTCTTT.

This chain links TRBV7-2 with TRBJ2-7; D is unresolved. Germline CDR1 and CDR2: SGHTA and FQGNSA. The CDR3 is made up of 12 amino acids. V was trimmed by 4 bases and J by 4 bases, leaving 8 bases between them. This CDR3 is CASSSDWYEQYF. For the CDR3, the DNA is TGTGCCAGCAGCTCCGACTGGTACGAGCAGTACTTC.

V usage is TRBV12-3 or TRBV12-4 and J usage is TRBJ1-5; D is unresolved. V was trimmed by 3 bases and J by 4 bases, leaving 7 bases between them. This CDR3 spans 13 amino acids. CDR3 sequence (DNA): TGTGCCAGCAGTTTGGCCAGGAATCAGCCCCAGCATTTT. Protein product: CASSLARNQPQHF.

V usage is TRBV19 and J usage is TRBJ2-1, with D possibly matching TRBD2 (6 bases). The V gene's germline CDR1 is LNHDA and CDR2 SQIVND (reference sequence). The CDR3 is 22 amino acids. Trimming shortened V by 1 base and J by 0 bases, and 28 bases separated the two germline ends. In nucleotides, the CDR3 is TGTGCCAGTAGTATAGGGAAGGGCGGACTACGCAGTGGGCTTAGCTCCTACAATGAGCAGTTCTTC. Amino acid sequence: CASSIGKGGLRSGLSSYNEQFF.

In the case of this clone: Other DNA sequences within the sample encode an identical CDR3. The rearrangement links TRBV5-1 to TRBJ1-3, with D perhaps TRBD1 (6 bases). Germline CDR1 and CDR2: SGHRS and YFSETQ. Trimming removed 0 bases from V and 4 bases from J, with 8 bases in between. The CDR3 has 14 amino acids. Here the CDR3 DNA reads TGCGCCAGCAGCTTGGAAGGACAGGGAAACACCATATATTTT. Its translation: CASSLEGQGNTIYF.

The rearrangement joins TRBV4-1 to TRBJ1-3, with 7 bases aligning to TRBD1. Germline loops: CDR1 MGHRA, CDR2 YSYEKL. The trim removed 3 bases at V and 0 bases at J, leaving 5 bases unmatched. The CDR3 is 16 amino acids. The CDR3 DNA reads TGCGCCAGCAGCCAGGAACAGGGGTTCTCTGGAAACACCATATATTTT. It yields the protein CASSQEQGFSGNTIYF.

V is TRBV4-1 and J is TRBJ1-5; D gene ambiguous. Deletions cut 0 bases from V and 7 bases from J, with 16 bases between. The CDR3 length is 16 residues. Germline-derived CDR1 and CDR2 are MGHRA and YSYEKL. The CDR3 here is CASSQEGAGRGQPQHF. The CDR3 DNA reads TGCGCCAGCAGCCAAGAAGGCGCGGGAAGAGGGCAGCCCCAGCATTTT.

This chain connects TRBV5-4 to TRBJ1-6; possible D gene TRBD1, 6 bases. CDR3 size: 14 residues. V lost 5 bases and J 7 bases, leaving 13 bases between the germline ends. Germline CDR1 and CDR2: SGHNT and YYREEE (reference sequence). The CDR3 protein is CASSLRDRNSPLHF. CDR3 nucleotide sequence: TGTGCCAGCAGTCTAAGAGACAGGAATTCACCCCTCCACTTT.

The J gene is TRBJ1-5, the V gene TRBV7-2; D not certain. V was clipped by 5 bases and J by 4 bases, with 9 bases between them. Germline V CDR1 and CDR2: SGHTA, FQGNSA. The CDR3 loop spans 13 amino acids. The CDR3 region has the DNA TGTGCCAGCAGCCAGGACTGGAATCAGCCCCAGCATTTT. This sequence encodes CASSQDWNQPQHF.

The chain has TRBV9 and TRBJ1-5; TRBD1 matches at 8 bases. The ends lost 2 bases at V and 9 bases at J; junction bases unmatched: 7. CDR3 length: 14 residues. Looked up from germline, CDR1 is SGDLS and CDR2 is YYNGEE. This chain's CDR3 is CASSVGQGFWPQHF. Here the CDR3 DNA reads TGTGCCAGCAGCGTTGGACAGGGTTTCTGGCCCCAGCATTTT. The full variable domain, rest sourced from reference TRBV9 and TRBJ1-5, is DSGVTQTPKHLITATGQRVTLRCSPRSGDLSVYWYQQSLDQGLQFLIQYYNGEERAKGNILERFSAQQFPDLHSELNLSSLELGDSALYFCASSVGQGFWPQHFGDGTRLSIL.

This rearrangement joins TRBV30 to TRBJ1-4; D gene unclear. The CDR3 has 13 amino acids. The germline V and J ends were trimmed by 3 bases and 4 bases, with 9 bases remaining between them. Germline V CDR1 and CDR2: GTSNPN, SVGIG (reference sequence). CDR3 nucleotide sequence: TGTGCCTGGAGGTTTGCGGGTAATGAAAAACTGTTTTTT. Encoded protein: CAWRFAGNEKLFF.

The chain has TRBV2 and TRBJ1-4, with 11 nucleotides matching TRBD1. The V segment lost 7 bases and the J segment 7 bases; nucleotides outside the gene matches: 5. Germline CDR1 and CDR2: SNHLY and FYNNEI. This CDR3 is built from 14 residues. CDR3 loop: CASTRGTGGEKLFF. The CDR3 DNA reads TGTGCCAGCACTCGAGGGACAGGGGGTGAAAAACTGTTTTTT.

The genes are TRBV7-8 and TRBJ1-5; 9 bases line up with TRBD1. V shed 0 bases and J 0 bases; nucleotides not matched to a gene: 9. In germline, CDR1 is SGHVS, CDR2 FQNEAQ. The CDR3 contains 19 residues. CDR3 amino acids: CASSLATTSDRGSNQPQHF. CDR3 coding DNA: TGTGCCAGCAGCTTAGCCACTACCTCGGACAGGGGTAGCAATCAGCCCCAGCATTTT. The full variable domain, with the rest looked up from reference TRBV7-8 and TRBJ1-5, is GAGVSQSPRYKVAKRGQDVALRCDPISGHVSLFWYQQALGQGPEFLTYFQNEAQLDKSGLPSDRFFAERPEGSVSTLKIQRTQQEDSAVYLCASSLATTSDRGSNQPQHFGDGTRLSIL.

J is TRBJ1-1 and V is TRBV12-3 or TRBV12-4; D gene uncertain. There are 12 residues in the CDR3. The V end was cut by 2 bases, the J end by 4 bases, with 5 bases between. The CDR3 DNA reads TGTGCCAGCAGTTTATGGGCCACTGAAGCTTTCTTT. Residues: CASSLWATEAFF.